The rows below give T cell receptor beta chains drawn from one sample of a study of blood T cell repertoires in COVID-19. Sequenced by immunoSEQ multiplex PCR; TCRdb stores in-frame clones only, minus some. Counted here are under 300,000 clones, around 85% occurring once; the ten biggest clones make up around 2%. The sequenced sample was PBMCs or T cells enriched from blood (not recorded which). These receptors were taken from a woman aged 45 to 65 who had recovered from COVID-19. Both conserved end residues are part of each CDR3. The D gene is left open where the match is weak. Only part of the rows carry a size: once, few, many, or a class if the clone is expanded.

J | D | size | V | DNA | CDR3
TRBJ1-2 | TRBD1 | NA | TRBV5-1 | TGCGCCAGCAGTCCCGGGACAGGGGGCATGGGCTACACCTTC | CASSPGTGGMGYTF
TRBJ1-1 | NA | NA | TRBV28 | TGTGCCAGCAGTTCCTACAGAAACACTGAAGCTTTCTTT | CASSSYRNTEAFF
TRBJ2-1 | NA | once | TRBV2 | TGTGCCAGCCGCATGGACTCACCCTACAATGAGCAGTTCTTC | CASRMDSPYNEQFF
TRBJ2-5 | NA | NA | TRBV2 | TGTGCCAGCAAAGTTGGCAGGGGAGAGACCCAGTACTTC | CASKVGRGETQYF
TRBJ2-3 | NA | NA | TRBV5-6 | TGTGCCAGCAGCTTCTTCCGGGACTTAAAAGATACGCAGTATTTT | CASSFFRDLKDTQYF
TRBJ1-5 | TRBD1 | NA | TRBV18 | TGTGCCAGCTCACCAAGGATGGGACAGGGGAATCAGCCCCAGCATTTT | CASSPRMGQGNQPQHF
TRBJ2-1 | TRBD1 | NA | TRBV28 | TGTGCCAGCAGTCCCTCCCCGTTCGGGACAGCTGAGCAGTTCTTC | CASSPSPFGTAEQFF
TRBJ2-7 | NA | NA | TRBV6-5 | TGTGCCAGCAGTTACCCTGGCACCTCCTACGAGCAGTACTTC | CASSYPGTSYEQYF
TRBJ1-3 | NA | NA | TRBV29-1 | TGCAGCGGACTAGGAACGGGCTTCTCTGGAAACACCATATATTTT | CSGLGTGFSGNTIYF
TRBJ2-1 | TRBD2 | few | TRBV6-5 | TGTGCCAGCAGGTCGCTAGCGGGAGCCTACAATGAGCAGTTCTTC | CASRSLAGAYNEQFF
TRBJ2-7 | NA | NA | TRBV2 | TGTGCCAGCAGTGCTCGGGACATCTCCTACGAGCAGTACTTC | CASSARDISYEQYF
TRBJ2-7 | NA | NA | TRBV5-4 | TGTGCCAGCAGCCGCCGGGACTCGTTCGAGCAGTACTTC | CASSRRDSFEQYF
TRBJ2-3 | NA | NA | TRBV6-5 | TGTGCCAGTAGGAGGGGAGATACGCAGTATTTT | CASRRGDTQYF
TRBJ1-1 | NA | NA | TRBV2 | TGTGCCAGCAGGGGGAGGGGGACTGAAGCTTTCTTT | CASRGRGTEAFF
TRBJ2-7 | TRBD2 | NA | TRBV5-1 | TGCGCCAGCAGCTTGATGGTAGCGGGACTTTACGAGCAGTACTTC | CASSLMVAGLYEQYF
TRBJ2-7 | NA | NA | TRBV11-2 | TGTGCCAGCAGTTATGGAGGGTCCTGGGAGCAGTACTTC | CASSYGGSWEQYF
TRBJ2-7 | NA | NA | TRBV6-5 | TGTGCCAGCAGTTACTCGGAGGGACACGAGCAGTACTTC | CASSYSEGHEQYF
TRBJ1-3 | NA | NA | TRBV28 | TGTGCCAGCAGTTTGGGGGCATTGGGTGGAAACACCATATATTTT | CASSLGALGGNTIYF
TRBJ2-7 | NA | NA | TRBV2 | TGTGCCAGCAGTGAAAATAGCGAGCAGTACTTC | CASSENSEQYF
TRBJ2-5 | TRBD2 | NA | TRBV5-1 | TGCGCCAGCAGCCCCGGACAGCGGGAGCGGGAGACCCAGTACTTC | CASSPGQRERETQYF
TRBJ1-6 | TRBD1 | NA | TRBV19 | TGTGCCAGCGGGGGACAGGGGGAAAATTCACCCCTCCACTTT | CASGGQGENSPLHF
TRBJ1-4 | TRBD1 | NA | TRBV7-9 | TGTGCCAGCACCCCAGGGGGAGCGACTAATGAAAAACTGTTTTTT | CASTPGGATNEKLFF
TRBJ2-7 | NA | NA | TRBV28 | TGTGCCAGCAGTTTTAACGGGGCCTACGAGCAGTACTTC | CASSFNGAYEQYF
TRBJ1-1 | NA | NA | TRBV25-1 | TGTGCCAGCAGTGACGAAGGTAGGGGCGCGAGTACTGAAGCTTTCTTT | CASSDEGRGASTEAFF
TRBJ2-2 | NA | NA | TRBV5-8 | TGTGCCAGCAGCGCCGGGAATCCCGGGGAGCTGTTTTTT | CASSAGNPGELFF
TRBJ2-1 | NA | NA | TRBV30 | TGTGCCTGGAAGTTGCGAGAAGAGCAGTTCTTC | CAWKLREEQFF
TRBJ2-2 | TRBD2 | NA | TRBV5-1 | TGCGCCAGCAGCGTAAATCCTAGCGGGAGGGAGGACACCGGGGAGCTGTTTTTT | CASSVNPSGREDTGELFF
TRBJ2-1 | NA | NA | TRBV7-9 | TGTGCCAGCAGCTACGATAGCCAGTACAATGAGCAGTTCTTC | CASSYDSQYNEQFF
TRBJ2-6 | TRBD2 | NA | TRBV5-4 | TGTGCCAGCAGCTTGGACGGCGGGAGGTCTCGTAACGTCCTGACTTTC | CASSLDGGRSRNVLTF
TRBJ2-7 | TRBD2 | NA | TRBV27 | TGTGCCAGCAGTTTTAGGACTAGCGGGACGGGTGAGCAGTACTTC | CASSFRTSGTGEQYF
TRBJ2-4 | NA | NA | TRBV6-4 | TGTGCCAGCAGTGACTCGGATGACAGATTATTTACCTTAGCCAAAAACATTCAGTACTTC | CASSDSDDRLFTLAKNIQYF